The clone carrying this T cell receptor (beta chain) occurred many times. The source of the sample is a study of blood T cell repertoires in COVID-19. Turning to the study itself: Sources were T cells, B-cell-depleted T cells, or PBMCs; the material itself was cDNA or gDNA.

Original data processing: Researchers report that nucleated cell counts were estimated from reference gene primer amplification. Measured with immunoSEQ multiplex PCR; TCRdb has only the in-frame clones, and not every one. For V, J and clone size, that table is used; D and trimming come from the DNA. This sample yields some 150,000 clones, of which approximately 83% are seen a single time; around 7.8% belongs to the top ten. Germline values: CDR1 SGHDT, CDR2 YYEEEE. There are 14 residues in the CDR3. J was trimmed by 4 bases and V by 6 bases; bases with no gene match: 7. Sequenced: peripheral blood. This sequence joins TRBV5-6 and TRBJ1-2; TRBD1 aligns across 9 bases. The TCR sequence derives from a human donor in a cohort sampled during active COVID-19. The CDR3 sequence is CASTPDRGGYGYTF. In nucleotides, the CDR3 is TGTGCCAGCACCCCCGACAGGGGGGGCTATGGCTACACCTTC.